Below, 29 T cell receptor beta chains from the same sample are listed, as sequenced in a study of T cell repertoires in cytomegalovirus infection. TCRdb used MiXCR to reprocess the reads, holding one entry per CDR3 protein. The repertoire holds 150,000 to 200,000 distinct CDR3 sequences, with 13% to 15% as singletons. The sequenced sample was PBMCs. The receptors originated from a human donor in good health (CMV status not recorded). Some clones in this sample may be carry-over from other donors' samples.

This clonotype came up many times. V gene TRBV7-8 combines with J gene TRBJ1-1; tentatively, D is TRBD1 (5 bases). Germline CDR1 and CDR2: SGHVS and FQNEAQ. The CDR3 spans 17 residues. Trimming took off 5 bases at V and 0 bases at J, with 19 bases between the two ends. CDR3 loop: CASSRRGVMGMNTEAFF. The CDR3 coding sequence is TGTGCCAGCAGCCGGCGGGGCGTCATGGGAATGAACACTGAAGCTTTCTTT.

This clonotype was seen a handful of times. The rearrangement uses TRBV10-3 and TRBJ1-2; 7 bases agree with TRBD1. The CDR3 sequence is 14 residues long. V shed 8 bases and J 6 bases; nucleotides not matched to a gene: 12. CDR1 ENHRY and CDR2 SYGVKD come from the germline V gene. The CDR3: CAISYRGGTNGYTF. CDR3 in DNA: TGTGCCATCTCCTACAGGGGAGGGACGAATGGCTACACCTTC.

This clonotype was seen only a few times. The chain employs TRBV15 and TRBJ1-3; D might be TRBD1 (5 bases). V was pared by 3 bases and J by 8 bases, with 14 bases between. This CDR3 comprises 14 residues. CDR1 and CDR2 (germline): LNHNV, YYDKDF (reference sequence). CDR3 protein: CATSSLEGLDTIYF. CDR3 sequence (DNA): TGTGCCACCAGCAGCCTGGAGGGGCTGGACACCATATATTTT.

This clonotype has just a few counts. This chain uses TRBV7-2 with TRBJ1-3; a weak D match, TRBD1 (5 bases). V was shortened by 6 bases and J by 4 bases, with 13 bases between the two germline ends. Germline V lookup: CDR1 SGHTA, CDR2 FQGNSA. CDR3 size: 14 residues. In DNA, the CDR3 is TGTGCCAGCAGGGGGGTCGTCGGAGGAAACACCATATATTTT. It yields the protein CASRGVVGGNTIYF.

This clonotype was picked up many times. V and J are TRBV7-9 and TRBJ1-3, with 7 nucleotides matching TRBD1. Germline values: CDR1 SEHNR, CDR2 FQNEAQ (reference sequence). The J segment lost 7 bases and the V segment lost 5 bases, leaving 11 bases of the junction unmatched. This CDR3 spans 15 amino acids. The CDR3, as DNA: TGTGCCAGCAGCCCCAGACAGGGTAGTCGGAACACCATATATTTT. Translating it yields CASSPRQGSRNTIYF.

This clonotype was observed a handful of times. This chain links TRBV27 with TRBJ2-5; the D gene could be TRBD1 or TRBD2 (6 bases each). V was trimmed by 0 bases and J by 4 bases, leaving 21 bases between them. The CDR3 length is 18 residues. Per germline, CDR1 MNHEY and CDR2 SMNVEV (reference sequence). CDR3 nucleotides: TGTGCCAGCAGTTTATCGATAGGGTTGAGGGGGGCAGGAGAGACCCAGTACTTC. It yields the protein CASSLSIGLRGAGETQYF.

There are many counts of this clonotype. This chain joins TRBV7-2 and TRBJ2-4; D might be TRBD1 (6 bases). The CDR3 has 15 residues. Germline CDR1 and CDR2: SGHTA and FQGNSA. V was pared by 6 bases and J by 8 bases, with 20 bases between. This CDR3 reads CASRSTGRIGDIQYF. DNA for the CDR3: TGTGCCAGCAGGTCAACAGGGAGAATCGGAGACATTCAGTACTTC.

This clonotype occurred a few times. The chain uses TRBV5-6 and TRBJ1-4, with D unresolved. In germline, CDR1 is SGHDT, CDR2 YYEEEE. V gave up 2 bases and J gave up 14 bases, with 7 bases separating them. The length of the CDR3 is 10 residues. The CDR3 DNA sequence: TGTGCCAGCAGCTTCCGTCGGCTGTTTTTT. It is translated as CASSFRRLFF.

This clonotype has a count of ten or more. This CDR3 is CASSLAKYSYEQYV. The CDR3 nucleotides are TGTGCCAGCAGTTTGGCCAAATACTCCTACGAGCAGTACGTC. The chain uses TRBV6-2 or TRBV6-3 and TRBJ2-7; D gene unclear. The CDR3 spans 14 residues. Germline V gene sequence: CDR1 MNHEY, CDR2 SVGEGT. Trimming took 4 bases from V and 0 from J, leaving 10 bases between them.

This clonotype was found many times. The rearrangement uses TRBV7-2 and TRBJ2-1, with 9 bases fitting TRBD2. The CDR3 has 15 amino acids. Germline-derived CDR1 and CDR2 are SGHTA and FQGNSA. V lost 1 base and J lost 5; bases outside the gene matches: 3. In DNA form, the CDR3 reads TGTGCCAGCAGCTTAGGGACTAGCGTCCACAATGAGCAGTTCTTC. Translation gives CASSLGTSVHNEQFF.

This clonotype was observed at least ten times. The chain links TRBV6-5 to TRBJ2-4; D not certain. This CDR3 is built from 12 residues. The V gene's germline CDR1 is MNHEY and CDR2 SVGAGI. V lost 6 bases and J 3 bases, leaving 6 bases between the germline ends. The CDR3 sequence: CASSLDKNIQYF. CDR3 coding DNA: TGTGCCAGCAGCTTGGACAAAAACATTCAGTACTTC.

This clonotype was seen more than once but under ten times. The chain uses TRBV29-1 and TRBJ2-3, with D unresolved. V was shortened by 1 base and J by 6 bases, with 14 bases between the two germline ends. The germline V gene encodes CDR1 SQVTM and CDR2 ANQGSEA. The CDR3 extends over 14 amino acids. In DNA form, the CDR3 reads TGCAGCGTTGAAGGACCGCTCCGACCGGATACGCAGTATTTT. Protein product: CSVEGPLRPDTQYF.

There are many counts of this clonotype. This chain uses TRBV5-1 with TRBJ2-1, with 7 bases identical to TRBD2. The CDR3 has 14 residues. CDR1 is SGHRS and CDR2 is YFSETQ in the germline V gene. The V and J ends lost 0 bases and 6 bases, in that order; junction bases with no gene match: 3. CDR3 protein: CASSLAREGNEQFF. The CDR3 DNA reads TGCGCCAGCAGCTTGGCCAGGGAGGGCAATGAGCAGTTCTTC.

This clonotype was detected many times. The chain joins TRBV7-2 to TRBJ1-2; 12 nucleotides match TRBD1. Germline trimming cut 0 bases from V and 6 bases from J; bases unmatched to any gene: 14. Germline V gene lookup returns CDR1 SGHTA and CDR2 FQGNSA. The CDR3 has 19 amino acids. The CDR3 loop is CASSLATNTGTGGANGYTF. CDR3 nucleotides: TGTGCCAGCAGCTTAGCGACTAATACTGGGACAGGGGGCGCCAATGGCTACACCTTC.

This clonotype was seen a few times. The chain joins TRBV6-1 to TRBJ1-3; no reliable D call. The CDR3 has 18 amino acids. V dropped 0 bases and J dropped 0 bases, with 15 bases sitting between them. Germline V gives CDR1 MNHNS, CDR2 SASEGT. The chain's CDR3 is CASSEAIGRTSSGNTIYF. The CDR3 region has the DNA TGTGCCAGCAGTGAAGCAATCGGCAGGACTTCCTCTGGAAACACCATATATTTT.

A few counts support this clonotype. The chain recombines TRBV28 with TRBJ2-7, with D possibly being TRBD2 (5 bases). Germline lookup yields CDR1 MDHEN and CDR2 SYDVKM. Trimming left V 6 bases short and J 4 bases short, with 22 bases between. CDR3 size: 16 residues. CDR3 protein: CASRMGLGLRDYEQYF. The CDR3 region has the DNA TGTGCCAGCAGGATGGGCCTCGGACTTCGGGATTACGAGCAGTACTTC.

This clonotype was observed a handful of times. The gene calls are TRBV5-4 and TRBJ2-7; possible D gene TRBD1, 5 bases. CDR3 length: 15 amino acids. Germline loops: CDR1 SGHNT, CDR2 YYREEE (reference sequence). Trimming took 5 bases from V and 2 from J, leaving 17 bases between them. In DNA, the CDR3 is TGTGCCAGCAGTAATGAACGCCAGGGCACCTACGAGCAGTACTTC. This codes for CASSNERQGTYEQYF.

This rearrangement joins TRBV19 to TRBJ2-1; 12 positions agree with TRBD2. V trimming: 6 bases; J trimming: 7 bases; junction bases outside the gene matches: 13. The CDR3 runs to 17 residues. Germline V gene sequence: CDR1 LNHDA, CDR2 SQIVND (reference sequence). CDR3 DNA sequence: TGTGCCAGTAGCCGGAGACTAGCGGGGGCCGTTGAAAATGAGCAGTTCTTC. Its protein is CASSRRLAGAVENEQFF.

Ten or more counts support this clonotype. The chain links TRBV28 to TRBJ2-1, with D perhaps TRBD2 (6 bases). V lost 5 bases and J 7 bases, leaving 12 bases between the germline ends. CDR1 MDHEN and CDR2 SYDVKM come from the germline V gene. CDR3 length: 13 amino acids. The CDR3 nucleotides read TGTGCCAGCAGTGTCGGGACTCGGAATGAGCAGTTCTTC. Translating gives CASSVGTRNEQFF.

The genes are TRBV3-1 and TRBJ1-6, with D unresolved. The CDR3 is 14 amino acids. CDR1 and CDR2 from the germline V gene are LGHDT and YNNKEL (reference sequence). V was shortened by 1 base and J by 9 bases, with 10 bases between the two germline ends. The CDR3 DNA follows: TGTGCCAGCAGCCAAGCGGCAGAGAGTTCACCCCTCCACTTT. This translates into CASSQAAESSPLHF.

This clonotype appeared a few times. The V call is TRBV19, the J call TRBJ1-1; no firm D call. V gave up 5 bases and J gave up 6 bases, with 16 bases separating them. The length of the CDR3 is 14 residues. CDR1 LNHDA and CDR2 SQIVND come from the germline V gene (reference sequence). CDR3 nucleotide sequence: TGTGCCAGTAGTCTACCGGACCGTTTGGCTGAAGCTTTCTTT. Translated: CASSLPDRLAEAFF.

This clonotype was counted between two and nine times. The rearrangement uses TRBV4-1 and TRBJ1-2, with D tentatively TRBD1 (5 bases). Trimming took off 3 bases at V and 4 bases at J, with 15 bases between the two ends. The CDR3 length is 15 residues. From germline, CDR1 is MGHRA and CDR2 YSYEKL. CDR3 nucleotide sequence: TGCGCCAGCAGCCAGGGGGTTCTTAATGGCTATGGCTACACCTTC. Protein product: CASSQGVLNGYGYTF.

The sample holds a few counts of this clonotype. The chain uses TRBV9 and TRBJ1-1, with unresolved D. Germline V gives CDR1 SGDLS, CDR2 YYNGEE. The CDR3 length is 12 residues. V lost 4 bases, J lost 4 bases, and 8 bases lay in between. The CDR3 sequence is CASSPGFTEAFF. The CDR3 coding sequence is TGTGCCAGCAGCCCCGGGTTCACTGAAGCTTTCTTT.

This clonotype was observed at least ten times. The chain links TRBV4-1 to TRBJ1-1; D may be TRBD1 (5 bases). CDR3 length equals 16 residues. V was shortened by 0 bases and J by 4 bases, with 15 bases between the two germline ends. CDR1 MGHRA and CDR2 YSYEKL come from the germline V gene. The chain's CDR3 is CASSQDRSARATEAFF. Written as DNA, the CDR3 is TGCGCCAGCAGCCAAGATCGAAGCGCCAGGGCCACTGAAGCTTTCTTT.

This clonotype was found a few times. The genes are TRBV2 and TRBJ2-2; D gene unclear. CDR3 length: 12 amino acids. The V gene lost 7 bases and the J gene lost 5 bases, with 8 bases spanning the gap. Germline CDR1 SNHLY, CDR2 FYNNEI. The DNA of the CDR3 is TGTGCCAGCAAGCGCCAAACCGGGGAGCTGTTTTTT. Amino acids: CASKRQTGELFF.

This clonotype was counted a few times. One base away lies a much larger clone, so this may be a sequencing read error. The chain employs TRBV7-9 and TRBJ1-2; D uncertain. Looked up from germline, CDR1 is SEHNR and CDR2 is FQNEAQ (reference sequence). The CDR3 has 12 residues. Trimming pared 1 base from V and 3 bases from J, leaving 3 bases between. CDR3 in amino acids: CASSLGDYGYTF. Here the CDR3 DNA reads TGTGCCAGCAGCTTAGGGGACTATGGCTACACCTTC.

This clonotype was counted between two and nine times. The CDR3 loop is CSAPTGFWSSGANVLTF. CDR3 nucleotides: TGCAGTGCTCCCACCGGTTTTTGGTCCTCTGGGGCCAACGTCCTGACTTTC. The chain uses TRBV20-1 and TRBJ2-6, with D unclear. CDR1 and CDR2 from the germline V gene are DFQATT and SNEGSKA (reference sequence). This CDR3 is built from 17 residues. V lost 5 bases, J lost 0 bases, and 17 bases lay in between.

This clonotype was counted ten times or more. Here the CDR3 reads CSVEAGASADEQFF. The CDR3 nucleotides are TGCAGCGTTGAGGCGGGGGCCTCGGCTGATGAGCAGTTCTTC. The V gene is TRBV29-1, the J gene TRBJ2-1; TRBD2 is a possible D gene (7 bases). The CDR3 is 14 amino acids. Per germline, CDR1 SQVTM and CDR2 ANQGSEA. V was clipped by 3 bases and J by 8 bases, with 17 bases between them.

This clonotype showed up many times. This chain uses TRBV7-3 with TRBJ1-2; no firm D call. The CDR3 extends over 13 amino acids. Per the germline V gene, CDR1 is SGHTA and CDR2 is FQGTGA. The V end was cut by 8 bases, the J end by 0 bases, with 10 bases between. CDR3 nucleotides: TGTGCCAGCTCCCTCGGTGCTAACTATGGCTACACCTTC. Its translation is CASSLGANYGYTF.